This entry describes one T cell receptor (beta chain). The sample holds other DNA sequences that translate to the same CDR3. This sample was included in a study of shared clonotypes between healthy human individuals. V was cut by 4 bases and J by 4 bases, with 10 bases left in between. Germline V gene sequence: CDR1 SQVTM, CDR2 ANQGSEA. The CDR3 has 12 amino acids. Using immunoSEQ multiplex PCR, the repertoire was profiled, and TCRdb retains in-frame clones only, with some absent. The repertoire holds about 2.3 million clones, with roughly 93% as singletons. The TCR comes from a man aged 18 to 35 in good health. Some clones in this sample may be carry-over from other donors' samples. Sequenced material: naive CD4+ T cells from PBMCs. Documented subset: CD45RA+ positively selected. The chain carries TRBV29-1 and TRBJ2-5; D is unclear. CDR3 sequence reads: CSVVGGAETQYF. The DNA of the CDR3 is TGCAGCGTTGTTGGCGGCGCAGAGACCCAGTACTTC.